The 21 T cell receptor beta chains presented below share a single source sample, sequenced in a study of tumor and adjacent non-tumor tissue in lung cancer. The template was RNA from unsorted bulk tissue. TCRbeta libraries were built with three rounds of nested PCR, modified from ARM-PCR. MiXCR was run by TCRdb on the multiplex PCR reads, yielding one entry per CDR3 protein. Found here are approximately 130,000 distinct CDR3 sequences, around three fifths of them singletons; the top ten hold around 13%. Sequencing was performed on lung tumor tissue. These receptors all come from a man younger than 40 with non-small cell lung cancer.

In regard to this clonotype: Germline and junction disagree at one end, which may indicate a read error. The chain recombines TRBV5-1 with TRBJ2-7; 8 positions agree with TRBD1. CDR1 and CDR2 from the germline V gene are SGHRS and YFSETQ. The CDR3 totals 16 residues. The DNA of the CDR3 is TGCGCCAGCAGCGGTGGCTCCGGGACAGGAGACTACGAGCAGCACTTC. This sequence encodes CASSGGSGTGDYEQHF.

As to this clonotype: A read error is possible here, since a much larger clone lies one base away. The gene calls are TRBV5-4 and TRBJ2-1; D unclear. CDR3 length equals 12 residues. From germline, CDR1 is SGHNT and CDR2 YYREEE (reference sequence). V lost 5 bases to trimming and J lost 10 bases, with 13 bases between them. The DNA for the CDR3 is TGTGCCAGCAGTTCTCGCTGTGCGGAGCAGTTCTTC. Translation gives CASSSRCAEQFF.

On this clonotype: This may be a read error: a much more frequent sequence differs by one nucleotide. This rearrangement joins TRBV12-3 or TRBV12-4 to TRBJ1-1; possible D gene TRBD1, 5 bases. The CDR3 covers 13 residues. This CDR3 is CTSSFGGNTEAFF. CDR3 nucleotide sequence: TGTACCAGCAGTTTTGGGGGGAACACTGAAGCTTTCTTT.

In DNA, the CDR3 is TGCGCCAGCAGCTTAAGGGTGCAGTGCGACACTGAAGCTTTCTTT. Protein: CASSLRVQCDTEAFF. The rearrangement links TRBV5-1 to TRBJ1-1; D call uncertain. The ends were cut back, 2 bases at V and 3 bases at J, with 14 bases in the middle. This CDR3 has 15 residues. The germline gives CDR1 SGHRS, CDR2 YFSETQ.

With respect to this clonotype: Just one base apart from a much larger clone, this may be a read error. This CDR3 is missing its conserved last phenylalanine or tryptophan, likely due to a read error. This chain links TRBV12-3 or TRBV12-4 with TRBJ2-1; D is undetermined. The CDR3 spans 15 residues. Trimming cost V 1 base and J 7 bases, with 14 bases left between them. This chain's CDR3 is CASSLEARQGNEQFL. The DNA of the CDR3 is TGTGCCAGCAGTTTAGAGGCTAGACAAGGGAATGAGCAGTTCCTC.

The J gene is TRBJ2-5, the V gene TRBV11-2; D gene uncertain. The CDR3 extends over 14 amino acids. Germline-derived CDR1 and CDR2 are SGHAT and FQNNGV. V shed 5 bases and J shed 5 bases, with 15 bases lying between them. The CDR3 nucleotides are TGTGCCAGCAGCACTCGGGCAAGTGAGGAGACCCAGTACTTC. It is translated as CASSTRASEETQYF.

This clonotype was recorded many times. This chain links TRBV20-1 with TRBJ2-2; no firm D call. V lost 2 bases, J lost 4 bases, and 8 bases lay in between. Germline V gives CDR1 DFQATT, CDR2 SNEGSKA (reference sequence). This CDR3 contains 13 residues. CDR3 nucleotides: TGCAGTGCTAGATCCCTCACCACCGGGGAGCTGTTTTTT. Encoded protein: CSARSLTTGELFF.

CDR3 nucleotides: TGTGCCAGCATTTTATATGCTAGCGCATCCTACAATGAGCAGTTCTTC. It translates to CASILYASASYNEQFF. The chain uses TRBV11-2 and TRBJ2-1; TRBD2 might be the D (6 bases). This CDR3 spans 16 amino acids. Trimming removed 7 bases from V and 1 base from J, with 17 bases in between. Germline V gene data show CDR1 as SGHAT and CDR2 as FQNNGV.

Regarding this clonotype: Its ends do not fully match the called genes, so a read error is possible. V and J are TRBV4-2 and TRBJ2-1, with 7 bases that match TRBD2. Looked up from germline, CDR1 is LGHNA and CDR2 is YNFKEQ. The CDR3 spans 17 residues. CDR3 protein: CVSSQESGTVSYNEHFF. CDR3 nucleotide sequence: TGTGTCAGCAGTCAAGAAAGCGGGACGGTCTCCTACAATGAGCATTTCTTC.

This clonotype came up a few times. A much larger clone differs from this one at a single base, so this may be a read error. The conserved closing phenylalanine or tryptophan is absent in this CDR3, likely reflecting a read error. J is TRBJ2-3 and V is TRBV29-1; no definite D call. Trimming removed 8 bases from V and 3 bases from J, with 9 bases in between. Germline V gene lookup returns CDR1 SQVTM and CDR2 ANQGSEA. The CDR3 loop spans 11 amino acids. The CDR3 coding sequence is TGCAGCATTCACCCGACAGATACGCAGTATTAT. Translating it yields CSIHPTDTQYY.

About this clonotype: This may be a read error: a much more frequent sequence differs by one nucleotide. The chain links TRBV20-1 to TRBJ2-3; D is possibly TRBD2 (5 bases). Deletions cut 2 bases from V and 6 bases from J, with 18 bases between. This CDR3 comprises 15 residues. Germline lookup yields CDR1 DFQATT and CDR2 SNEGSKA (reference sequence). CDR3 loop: CSARSDWQEMDTQYF. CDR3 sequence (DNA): TGCAGTGCTAGATCGGACTGGCAGGAGATGGATACGCAGTATTTT.

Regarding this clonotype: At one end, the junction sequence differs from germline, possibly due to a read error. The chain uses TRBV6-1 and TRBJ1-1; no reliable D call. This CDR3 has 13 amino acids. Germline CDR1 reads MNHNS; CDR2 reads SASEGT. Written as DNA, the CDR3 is TGTGCCAGCAATCGGACCGCGAACACTGAAGCTTCCTTT. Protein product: CASNRTANTEASF.

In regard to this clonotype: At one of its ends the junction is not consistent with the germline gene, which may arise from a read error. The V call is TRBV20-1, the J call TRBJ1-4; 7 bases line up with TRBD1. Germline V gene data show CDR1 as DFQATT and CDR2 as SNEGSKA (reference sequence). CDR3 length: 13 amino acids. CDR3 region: CSAGGSVNEILFF. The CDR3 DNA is TGCAGTGCAGGGGGCAGCGTTAATGAAATACTGTTTTTT.

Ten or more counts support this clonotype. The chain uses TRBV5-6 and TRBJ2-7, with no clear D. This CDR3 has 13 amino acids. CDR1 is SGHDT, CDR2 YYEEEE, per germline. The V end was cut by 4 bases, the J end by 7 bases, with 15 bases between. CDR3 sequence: CASSLPNLDEQYF. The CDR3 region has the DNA TGTGCCAGCAGCCTCCCTAATTTGGATGAGCAGTACTTC.

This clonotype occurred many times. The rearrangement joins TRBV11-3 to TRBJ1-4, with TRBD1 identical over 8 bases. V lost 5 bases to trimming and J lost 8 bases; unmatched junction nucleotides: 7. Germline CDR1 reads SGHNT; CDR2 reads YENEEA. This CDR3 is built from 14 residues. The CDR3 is CASSPDRVGEKLFF. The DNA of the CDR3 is TGTGCCAGCAGCCCGGACAGGGTGGGCGAAAAACTGTTTTTT.

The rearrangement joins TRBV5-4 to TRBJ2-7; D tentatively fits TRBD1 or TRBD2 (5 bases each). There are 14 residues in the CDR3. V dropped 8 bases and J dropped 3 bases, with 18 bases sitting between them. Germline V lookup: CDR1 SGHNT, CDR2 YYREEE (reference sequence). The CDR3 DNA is TGTGCCAGTAACTTGGCCGGGACGGACTACGAGCAGTACTTC. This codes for CASNLAGTDYEQYF.

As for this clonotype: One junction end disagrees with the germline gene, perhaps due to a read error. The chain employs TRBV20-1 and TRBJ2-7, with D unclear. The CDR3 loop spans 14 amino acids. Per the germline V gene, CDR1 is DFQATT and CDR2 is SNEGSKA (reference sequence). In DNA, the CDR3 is TGCAGTGTGCTCCGGACGCAAAGTCACTACGAACAGTACTTC. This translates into CSVLRTQSHYEQYF.

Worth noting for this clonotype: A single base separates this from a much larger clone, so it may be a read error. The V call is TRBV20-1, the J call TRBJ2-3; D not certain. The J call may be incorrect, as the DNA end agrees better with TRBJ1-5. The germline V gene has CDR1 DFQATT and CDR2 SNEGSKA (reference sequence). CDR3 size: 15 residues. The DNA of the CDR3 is TGCAGTGCTAGAGACCTCACTAAAACTGGAGATACGCAGCATTTT. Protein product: CSARDLTKTGDTQHF.

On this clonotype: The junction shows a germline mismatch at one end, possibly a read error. The CDR3 nucleotides read TGTGCCAGCAGCCTGGGACTCGGTTCCTACAATGAGCGGTTCTTC. This sequence encodes CASSLGLGSYNERFF. V usage is TRBV5-6 and J usage is TRBJ2-1; tentative D call: TRBD2 (6 bases). The length of the CDR3 is 15 residues. CDR1 SGHDT and CDR2 YYEEEE come from the germline V gene.

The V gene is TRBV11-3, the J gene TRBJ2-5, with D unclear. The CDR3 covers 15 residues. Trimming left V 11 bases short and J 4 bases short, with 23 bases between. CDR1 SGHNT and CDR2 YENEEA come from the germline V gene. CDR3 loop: CAYSSVSGIGETQYF. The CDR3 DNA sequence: TGTGCCTACAGCTCGGTCTCAGGAATTGGAGAGACCCAGTACTTC.

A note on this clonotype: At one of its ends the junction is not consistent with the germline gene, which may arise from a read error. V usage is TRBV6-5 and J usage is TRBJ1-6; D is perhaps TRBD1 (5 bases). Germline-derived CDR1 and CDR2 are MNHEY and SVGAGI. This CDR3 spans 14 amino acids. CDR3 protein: CASSLHRNNLPLHF. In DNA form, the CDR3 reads TGTGCCAGCAGCTTGCACAGGAATAATTTACCCCTCCACTTT.